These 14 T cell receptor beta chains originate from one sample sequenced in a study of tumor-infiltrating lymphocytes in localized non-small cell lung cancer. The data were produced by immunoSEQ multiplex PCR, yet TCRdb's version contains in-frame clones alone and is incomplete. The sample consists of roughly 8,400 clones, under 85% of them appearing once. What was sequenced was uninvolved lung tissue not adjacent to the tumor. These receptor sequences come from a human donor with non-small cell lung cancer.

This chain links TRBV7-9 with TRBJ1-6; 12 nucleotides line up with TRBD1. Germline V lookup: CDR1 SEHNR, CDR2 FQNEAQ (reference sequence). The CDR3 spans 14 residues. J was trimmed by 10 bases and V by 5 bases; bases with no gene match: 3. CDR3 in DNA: TGTGCCAGCAGCGACGGGACAGGGGGCTCACCCCTCCACTTT. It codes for CASSDGTGGSPLHF.

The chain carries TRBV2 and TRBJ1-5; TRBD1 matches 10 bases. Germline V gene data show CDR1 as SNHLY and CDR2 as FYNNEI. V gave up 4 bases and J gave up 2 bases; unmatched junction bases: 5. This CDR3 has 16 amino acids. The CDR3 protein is CASSGGQGDGNQPQHF. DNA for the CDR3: TGTGCCAGCAGTGGCGGACAGGGGGACGGCAATCAGCCCCAGCATTTT.

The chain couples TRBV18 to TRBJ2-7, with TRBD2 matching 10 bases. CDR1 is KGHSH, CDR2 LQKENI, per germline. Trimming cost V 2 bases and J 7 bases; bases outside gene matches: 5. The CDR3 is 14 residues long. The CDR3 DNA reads TGTGCCAGCTCACCATGGACTAGCGGCCTGGAGCAGTACTTC. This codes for CASSPWTSGLEQYF.

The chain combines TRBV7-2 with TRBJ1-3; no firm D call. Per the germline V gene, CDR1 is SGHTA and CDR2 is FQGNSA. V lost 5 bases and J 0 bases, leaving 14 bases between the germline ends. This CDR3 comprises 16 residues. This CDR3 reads CASSPYGTDSGNTIYF. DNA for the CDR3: TGTGCCAGCAGCCCCTACGGAACCGACTCTGGAAACACCATATATTTT.

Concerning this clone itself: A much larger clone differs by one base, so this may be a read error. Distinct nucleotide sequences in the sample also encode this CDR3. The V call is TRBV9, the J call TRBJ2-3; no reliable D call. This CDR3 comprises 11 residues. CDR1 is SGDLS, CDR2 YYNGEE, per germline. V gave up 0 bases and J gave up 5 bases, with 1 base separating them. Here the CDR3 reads CASSVGDTQYF. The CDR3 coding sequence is TGTGCCAGCAGCGTAGGAGATACGCAGTATTTT.

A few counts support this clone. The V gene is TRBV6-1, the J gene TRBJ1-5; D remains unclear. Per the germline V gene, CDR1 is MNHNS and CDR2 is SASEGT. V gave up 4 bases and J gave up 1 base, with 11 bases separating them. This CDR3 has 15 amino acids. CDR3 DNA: TGTGCCAGCAGTGTCGCCCTAAGAAGCAATCAGCCCCAGCATTTT. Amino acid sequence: CASSVALRSNQPQHF.

This CDR3 is CASSLGEALDEQYF. CDR3 in DNA: TGTGCCAGCAGCTTAGGCGAGGCCCTGGACGAGCAGTACTTC. The V and J genes are TRBV7-8 and TRBJ2-7; D is unclear. Germline CDR1 SGHVS, CDR2 FQNEAQ. The V and J ends lost 1 base and 5 bases respectively, with 12 bases between them. The CDR3 is made up of 14 amino acids.

Written as DNA, the CDR3 is TGTGCCAGCTCACTTGCAACTAATGAAAAACTGTTTTTT. Residues: CASSLATNEKLFF. This chain links TRBV18 with TRBJ1-4; the D is unclear. V was trimmed by 4 bases and J by 0 bases, leaving 3 bases between them. Germline V gene data show CDR1 as KGHSH and CDR2 as LQKENI. The CDR3 runs 13 residues.

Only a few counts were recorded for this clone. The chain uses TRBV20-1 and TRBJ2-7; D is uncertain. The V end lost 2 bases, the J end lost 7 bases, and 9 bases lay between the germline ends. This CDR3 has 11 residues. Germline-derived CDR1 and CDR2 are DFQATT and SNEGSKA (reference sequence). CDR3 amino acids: CSARPENEQYF. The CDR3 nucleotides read TGCAGTGCTAGACCCGAGAATGAGCAGTACTTC.

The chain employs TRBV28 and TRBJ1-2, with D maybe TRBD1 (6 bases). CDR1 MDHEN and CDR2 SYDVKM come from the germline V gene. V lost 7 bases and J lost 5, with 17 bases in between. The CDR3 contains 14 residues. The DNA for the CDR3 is TGTGCCAGCATCGGGGGGACACCGGCATATGGCTACACCTTC. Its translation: CASIGGTPAYGYTF.

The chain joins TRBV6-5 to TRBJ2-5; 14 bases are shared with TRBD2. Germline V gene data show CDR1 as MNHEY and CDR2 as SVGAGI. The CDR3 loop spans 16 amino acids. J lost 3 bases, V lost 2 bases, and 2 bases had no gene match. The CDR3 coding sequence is TGTGCCAGCAGTTACGGGACTAGCGGGAGTGAAGAGACCCAGTACTTC. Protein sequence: CASSYGTSGSEETQYF.

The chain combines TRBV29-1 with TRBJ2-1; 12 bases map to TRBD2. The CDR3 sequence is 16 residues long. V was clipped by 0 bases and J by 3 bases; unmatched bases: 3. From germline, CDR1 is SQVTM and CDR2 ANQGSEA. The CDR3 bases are TGCAGCGTTGAAGATCAGACTAGCGGGAGCTACAATGAGCAGTTCTTC. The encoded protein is CSVEDQTSGSYNEQFF.

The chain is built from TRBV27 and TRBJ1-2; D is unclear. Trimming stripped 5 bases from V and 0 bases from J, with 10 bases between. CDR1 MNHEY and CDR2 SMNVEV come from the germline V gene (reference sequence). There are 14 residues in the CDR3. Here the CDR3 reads CASSPNLANYGYTF. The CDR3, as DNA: TGTGCCAGCAGTCCCAACCTGGCTAACTATGGCTACACCTTC.

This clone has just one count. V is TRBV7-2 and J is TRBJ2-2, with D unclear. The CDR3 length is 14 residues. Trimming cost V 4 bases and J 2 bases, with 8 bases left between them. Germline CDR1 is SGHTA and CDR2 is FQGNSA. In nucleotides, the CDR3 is TGTGCCAGCAGCTGGAAGGCTAACACCGGGGAGCTGTTTTTT. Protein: CASSWKANTGELFF.